The present T cell receptor (beta chain) was sequenced within a study of shared clonotypes between healthy human individuals. All donors were Caucasian adults living in Nashville, Tennessee. V was pared by 3 bases and J by 0 bases, with 15 bases between. Germline V gene lookup returns CDR1 GTSNPN and CDR2 SVGIG (reference sequence). This CDR3 has 16 residues. Data came from immunoSEQ multiplex PCR; TCRdb stores just in-frame clones and leaves some out. The sample holds a few million clones, 90% to 95% seen once. The chain couples TRBV30 to TRBJ2-1; the D gene is possibly TRBD2 (6 bases). The sequenced sample consisted of naive CD4+ T cells sorted from blood. Subset in this sample: CD45RA+ positively selected. The sequence came from a man between 18 and 29 years old in good health. This CDR3 reads CAWRKKRALSYNEQFF. In DNA, the CDR3 is TGTGCCTGGAGAAAAAAGCGGGCCCTCTCCTACAATGAGCAGTTCTTC.